The 15 T cell receptor beta chains listed next were all sequenced from one sample in a study of blood T cell repertoires in COVID-19. The data were produced by immunoSEQ multiplex PCR, yet TCRdb's version contains in-frame clones alone and is incomplete. The table records 50,000 or so clones, around 84% of them present only once. Sequencing was done on a sample of peripheral blood. These receptors were collected from a man in his fifties with acute or convalescent COVID-19.

V and J are TRBV9 and TRBJ2-7; 7 bases agree with TRBD1. CDR1 and CDR2 from the germline V gene are SGDLS and YYNGEE. V was pared by 4 bases and J by 3 bases, with 10 bases of the junction left unmatched. The CDR3 is made up of 15 amino acids. The CDR3 DNA is TGTGCCAGCAGCCCGCGGTCCGGGACAGACTACGAGCAGTACTTC. It encodes CASSPRSGTDYEQYF.

The chain uses TRBV19 and TRBJ1-1, with a weak D call TRBD1 (5 bases). Germline V gives CDR1 LNHDA, CDR2 SQIVND (reference sequence). Between the trimmed V and J ends, which lost 9 bases and 1 base, there was a span of 9 bases. The CDR3 has 12 residues. For the CDR3, the DNA is TGTGCCAGCTGGGGCCAGAACACTGAAGCTTTCTTT. Protein: CASWGQNTEAFF.

The sample holds a few counts of this clone. V and J are TRBV3-1 (or the pseudogene TRBV3-2) and TRBJ1-2, with 8 bases lining up with TRBD1. Trimming at V came to 1 base and at J to 8 bases, leaving 6 bases not matched to a gene. CDR1 is LGHDT and CDR2 is YNNKEL in the germline V gene (reference sequence). The CDR3 length is 14 residues. This CDR3 is CASSQAAGDRGYTF. In DNA form, the CDR3 reads TGTGCCAGCAGCCAAGCAGCAGGGGACAGGGGCTACACCTTC.

The V and J genes are TRBV5-1 and TRBJ2-2, with D perhaps TRBD1 (5 bases). This CDR3 has 15 residues. Germline loops: CDR1 SGHRS, CDR2 YFSETQ. Trimming took off 4 bases at V and 4 bases at J, with 14 bases between the two ends. CDR3: CASSSGQSGTGELFF. CDR3 nucleotides: TGCGCCAGCAGCAGTGGACAAAGTGGCACCGGGGAGCTGTTTTTT.

The chain combines TRBV24-1 with TRBJ1-4, with 8 bases lining up with TRBD1. The V gene end was trimmed by 8 bases and the J gene end by 12 bases; junction bases not matched to a gene: 13. Per germline, CDR1 KGHDR and CDR2 SFDVKD. The CDR3 spans 14 residues. CDR3 loop: CATTDRGKPLELFF. The CDR3 bases are TGTGCCACCACCGACAGGGGCAAGCCCTTAGAACTGTTTTTT.

This chain's CDR3 is CASSSSRVAGNTGELFF. The CDR3 nucleotides read TGTGCCAGCAGCTCCTCACGGGTAGCGGGGAACACCGGGGAGCTGTTTTTT. The V and J genes are TRBV7-6 and TRBJ2-2; 7 positions match TRBD2. This CDR3 has 17 residues. Per germline, CDR1 SGHVS and CDR2 FNYEAQ. Trimming removed 4 bases from V and 1 base from J; junction bases left unmatched: 9.

The rearrangement uses TRBV4-1 and TRBJ1-3; TRBD1 matches at 8 bases. V lost 6 bases to trimming and J lost 2 bases; unmatched junction nucleotides: 6. Germline lookup yields CDR1 MGHRA and CDR2 YSYEKL. CDR3 length equals 15 residues. DNA for the CDR3: TGCGCCAGCAGACCCGACAGGGGTCCTGGAAACACCATATATTTT. Translating it yields CASRPDRGPGNTIYF.

Written as DNA, the CDR3 is TGTGCCAGCAGTTCCACTAGCGGACGTTCCTACGAGCAGTACTTC. Its protein is CASSSTSGRSYEQYF. This sequence joins TRBV2 and TRBJ2-7, with 8 bases aligning to TRBD2. The CDR3 has 15 residues. Per the germline V gene, CDR1 is SNHLY and CDR2 is FYNNEI. The trim removed 5 bases at V and 1 base at J, leaving 7 bases unmatched.

The chain uses TRBV28 and TRBJ2-7; tentatively, D is TRBD1 (6 bases). Germline CDR1 and CDR2: MDHEN and SYDVKM. Trimming removed 8 bases at V and 3 bases at J, with 17 bases between. This CDR3 region has 14 residues. The CDR3 nucleotides read TGTGCCAGCTCAGACCTCCAGGGGTTCTACGAGCAGTACTTC. Its translation is CASSDLQGFYEQYF.

The J gene is TRBJ2-2, the V gene TRBV28; tentatively, D is TRBD2 (7 bases). Germline V gives CDR1 MDHEN, CDR2 SYDVKM. The CDR3 loop spans 14 amino acids. The ends were cut back, 8 bases at V and 4 bases at J, with 14 bases in the middle. CDR3 bases: TGTGCCAGCCTCGGAGGGGGGGGCACCGGGGAGCTGTTTTTT. Residues: CASLGGGGTGELFF.

This rearrangement joins TRBV7-9 to TRBJ2-7; D is perhaps TRBD1 (6 bases). Germline CDR1 SEHNR, CDR2 FQNEAQ (reference sequence). Trimming pared 1 base from V and 4 bases from J, leaving 17 bases between. CDR3 length: 16 amino acids. CDR3 bases: TGTGCCAGCAGCTTAGTTAGGCAGGGGAAATTTTACGAGCAGTACTTC. Translated: CASSLVRQGKFYEQYF.

The chain has TRBV7-9 and TRBJ1-3; the D is unclear. CDR1 and CDR2 from the germline V gene are SEHNR and FQNEAQ (reference sequence). V gave up 6 bases and J gave up 0 bases, with 9 bases separating them. CDR3 length: 14 amino acids. The CDR3 loop is CASRPGFSGNTIYF. The DNA for the CDR3 is TGTGCCAGCAGACCGGGATTCTCTGGAAACACCATATATTTT.

In its sample, this clone was seen once. The chain carries TRBV5-1 and TRBJ2-1; D is possibly TRBD1 (6 bases). Germline V gene sequence: CDR1 SGHRS, CDR2 YFSETQ. Deletions cut 1 base from V and 7 bases from J, with 18 bases between. The CDR3 length is 16 residues. The DNA of the CDR3 is TGCGCCAGCAGCTTGATACTAAGGGGGATCTGGAATGAGCAGTTCTTC. Translated: CASSLILRGIWNEQFF.

This clone has only a few counts. This chain links TRBV4-1 with TRBJ2-5; 9 nucleotides align to TRBD2. This CDR3 is built from 14 residues. Trimming at V came to 4 bases and at J to 4 bases, leaving 4 bases not matched to a gene. Germline lookup yields CDR1 MGHRA and CDR2 YSYEKL. The CDR3 reads CASSPMTSGETQYF. For the CDR3, the DNA is TGCGCCAGCAGCCCAATGACTAGCGGAGAGACCCAGTACTTC.

Here the CDR3 reads CASSSPGQTYEQYF. The CDR3 nucleotides read TGTGCCAGTAGTAGTCCGGGACAGACCTACGAGCAGTACTTC. V usage is TRBV19 and J usage is TRBJ2-7; 7 bases map to TRBD1. Germline-derived CDR1 and CDR2 are LNHDA and SQIVND (reference sequence). The junction had 5 bases not matched to a gene; V was cut back by 4 bases and J by 2 bases. The CDR3 extends over 14 amino acids.